One TCR beta chain is described in this entry. Germline V CDR1 and CDR2: GTSNPN, SVGIG (reference sequence). Unmatched junction bases numbered 6, after V lost 3 bases and J lost 6 bases. This CDR3 spans 14 amino acids. Methods used by the authors: Amplification with reference gene primers provided the estimates of nucleated cell counts. Generated by immunoSEQ multiplex PCR, the TCRdb table keeps only in-frame clones and is missing some. Clone size and V and J calls were adopted from that table, with D and trimming inferred from the DNA. The top ten hold approximately 3.3% of the sample, which has about 100,000 clones, about 80% seen once. This sample is drawn from a study of blood T cell repertoires in COVID-19. Study at large: Whether acute or convalescent, the COVID-19 samples came from the United States, Italy and Spain.

The TCR originated in an elderly woman with active or convalescent COVID-19. The sequenced sample was peripheral blood. V usage is TRBV30 and J usage is TRBJ2-5, with 11 bases fitting TRBD1. The CDR3 region has the DNA TGTGCCTGGAGGAGGACAGGGGGCCGTAAGACCCAGTACTTC. Protein: CAWRRTGGRKTQYF.